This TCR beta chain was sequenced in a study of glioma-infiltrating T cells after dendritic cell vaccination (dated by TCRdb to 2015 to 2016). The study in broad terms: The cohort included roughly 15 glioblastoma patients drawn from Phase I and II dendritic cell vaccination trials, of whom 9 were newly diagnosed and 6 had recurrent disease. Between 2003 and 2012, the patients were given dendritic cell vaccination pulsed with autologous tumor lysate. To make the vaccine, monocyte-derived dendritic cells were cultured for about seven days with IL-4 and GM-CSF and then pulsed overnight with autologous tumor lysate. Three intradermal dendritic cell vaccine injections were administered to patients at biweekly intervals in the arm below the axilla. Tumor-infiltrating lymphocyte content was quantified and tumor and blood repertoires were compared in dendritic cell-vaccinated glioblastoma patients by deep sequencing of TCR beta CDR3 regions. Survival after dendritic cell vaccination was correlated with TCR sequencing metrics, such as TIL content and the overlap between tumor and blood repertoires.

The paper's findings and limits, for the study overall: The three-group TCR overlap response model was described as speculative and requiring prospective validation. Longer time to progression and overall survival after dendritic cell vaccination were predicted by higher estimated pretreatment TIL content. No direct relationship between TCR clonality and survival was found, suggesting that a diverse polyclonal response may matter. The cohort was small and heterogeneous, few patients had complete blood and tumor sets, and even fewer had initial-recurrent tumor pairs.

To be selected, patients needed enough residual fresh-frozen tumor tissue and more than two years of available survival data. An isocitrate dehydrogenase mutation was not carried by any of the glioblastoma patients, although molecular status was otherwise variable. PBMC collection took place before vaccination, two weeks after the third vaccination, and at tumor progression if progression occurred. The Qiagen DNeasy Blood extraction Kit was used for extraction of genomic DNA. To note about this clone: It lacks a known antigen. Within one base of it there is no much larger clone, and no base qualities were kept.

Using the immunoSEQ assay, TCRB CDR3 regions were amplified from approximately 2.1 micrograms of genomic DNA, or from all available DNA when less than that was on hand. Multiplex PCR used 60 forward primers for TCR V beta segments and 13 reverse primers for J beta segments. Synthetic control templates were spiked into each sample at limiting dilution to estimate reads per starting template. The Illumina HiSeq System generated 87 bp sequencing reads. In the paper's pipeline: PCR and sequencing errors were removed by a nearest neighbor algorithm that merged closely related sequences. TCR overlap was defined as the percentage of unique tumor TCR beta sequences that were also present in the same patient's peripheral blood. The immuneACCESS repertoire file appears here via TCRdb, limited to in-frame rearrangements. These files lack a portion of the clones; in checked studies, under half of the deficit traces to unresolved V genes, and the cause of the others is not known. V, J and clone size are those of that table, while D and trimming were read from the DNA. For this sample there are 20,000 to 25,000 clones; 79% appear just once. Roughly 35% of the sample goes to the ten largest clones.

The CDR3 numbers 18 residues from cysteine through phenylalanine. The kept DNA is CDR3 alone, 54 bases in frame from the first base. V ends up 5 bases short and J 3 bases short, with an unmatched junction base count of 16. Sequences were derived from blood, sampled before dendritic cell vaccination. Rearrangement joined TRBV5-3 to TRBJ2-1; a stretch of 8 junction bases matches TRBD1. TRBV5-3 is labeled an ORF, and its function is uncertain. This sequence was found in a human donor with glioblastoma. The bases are TGTGCCAGAAGTCCAGACAGGGGAGGAGTGAGGTTCTACAATGAGCAGTTCTTC. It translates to CARSPDRGGVRFYNEQFF.